The rows below give T cell receptor beta chains drawn from one sample of a study of shared clonotypes between healthy human individuals. The repertoire was sequenced with immunoSEQ multiplex PCR; TCRdb's copy has only in-frame clones and lacks some. The sample yields around 1 million clones, less than 85% seen once. The sample was memory CD4+ T cells sorted from blood. These receptors were taken from a man between 18 and 35 years old in good health. CDR3s leave out the opening cysteine and the closing phenylalanine or tryptophan.

v_call	j_call	cdr3_aa
TRBV5-1	TRBJ2-2	ASRIDSTNTGELF
TRBV10-3	TRBJ2-3	AITSGIGTDTQY
TRBV5-3	TRBJ2-7	ARSSEPLAGGLYEQY
TRBV10-1	TRBJ2-7	ASSEGAGLSYEQY
TRBV7-2	TRBJ2-7	ASSLAGEEAYEQY
TRBV15	TRBJ1-1	ATSRDAGNTEAF
TRBV25-1	TRBJ2-3	ASKTGGSTDTQY
TRBV2	TRBJ1-5	ASSEGGQPQH
TRBV9	TRBJ1-6	ASSVGGRVDSPLH
TRBV2	TRBJ2-1	ASSESVAEF
TRBV28	TRBJ2-6	ASSFSQRHPSGANVLT
TRBV25-1	TRBJ1-4	ASSPTRQGASEKLF
TRBV6-5	TRBJ1-2	AVGHGDNYGYT
TRBV30	TRBJ1-1	AWGNELNTEAF
TRBV9	TRBJ2-3	ASSVGQGADTQY
TRBV28	TRBJ1-3	ASSLQGAGGNTIY
TRBV11-2	TRBJ2-3	ASSLALSEDTQY
TRBV9	TRBJ2-1	ASSVEGPNYNEQF
TRBV27	TRBJ2-7	ASSPRTSENYEQY
TRBV7-8	TRBJ2-7	ASSHRGLSYEQY
TRBV29-1	TRBJ2-7	SVEGDRGGEQY
TRBV10-3	TRBJ1-5	AIKQASGPQH
TRBV28	TRBJ1-1	ASSLWAANTEAF
TRBV4-1	TRBJ1-2	ASSQDDVPNYGYT
TRBV9	TRBJ2-7	ASTVGGASSYEQY
TRBV11-2	TRBJ1-2	ASSSLRQRGFGYT
TRBV7-8	TRBJ2-1	ASSAREVRYNEQF
TRBV9	TRBJ2-3	ASSVFSSSTDTQY
TRBV25-1	TRBJ2-1	ASSPGGRGGGNNEQF
TRBV18	TRBJ2-1	ASSPPSGGALGEQF
TRBV2	TRBJ2-7	ASSVVVHEQY
TRBV19	TRBJ1-5	ASSTDRNQPQH
TRBV18	TRBJ1-2	ASSLEEAGYT
TRBV10-3	TRBJ1-1	AISADRGNTEAF
TRBV19	TRBJ1-1	ASSIIGKGTTEAF